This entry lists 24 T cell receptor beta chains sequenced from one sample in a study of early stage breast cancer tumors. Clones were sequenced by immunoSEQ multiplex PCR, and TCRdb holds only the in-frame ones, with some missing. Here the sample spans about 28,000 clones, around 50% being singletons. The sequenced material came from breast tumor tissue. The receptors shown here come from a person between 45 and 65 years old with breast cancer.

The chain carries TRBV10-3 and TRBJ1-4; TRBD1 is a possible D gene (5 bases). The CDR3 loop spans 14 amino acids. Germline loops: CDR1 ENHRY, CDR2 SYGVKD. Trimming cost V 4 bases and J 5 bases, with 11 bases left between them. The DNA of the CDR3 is TGTGCCATCAGTGGAGACAGAAGAAATGAAAAACTGTTTTTT. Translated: CAISGDRRNEKLFF.

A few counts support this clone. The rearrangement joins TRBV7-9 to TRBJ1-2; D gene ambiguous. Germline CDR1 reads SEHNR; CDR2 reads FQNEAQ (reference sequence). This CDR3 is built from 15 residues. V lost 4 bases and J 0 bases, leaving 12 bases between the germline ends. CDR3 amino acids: CASSSPQKANYGYTF. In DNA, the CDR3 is TGTGCCAGCAGCTCCCCGCAGAAAGCTAACTATGGCTACACCTTC.

CDR3: CASRAYEGGTHTEAFF. The CDR3 nucleotides are TGTGCCAGCAGGGCCTACGAGGGGGGGACCCACACTGAAGCTTTCTTT. The rearrangement joins TRBV2 to TRBJ1-1, with D possibly matching TRBD1 (6 bases). The V and J ends lost 6 bases and 3 bases respectively, with 20 bases between them. Germline V CDR1 and CDR2: SNHLY, FYNNEI. The CDR3 runs to 16 residues.

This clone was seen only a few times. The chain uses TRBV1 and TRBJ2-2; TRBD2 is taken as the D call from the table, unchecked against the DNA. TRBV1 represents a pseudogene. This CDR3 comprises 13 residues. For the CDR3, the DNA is TGCACCAGCAGCGGGATCCGGGGCGGGGAGCTGTTTTTT. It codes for CTSSGIRGGELFF.

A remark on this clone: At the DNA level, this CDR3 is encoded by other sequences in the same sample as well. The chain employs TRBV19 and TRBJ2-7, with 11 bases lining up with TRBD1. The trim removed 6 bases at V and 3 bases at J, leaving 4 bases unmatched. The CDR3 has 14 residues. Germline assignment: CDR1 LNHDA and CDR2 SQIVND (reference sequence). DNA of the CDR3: TGTGCCAGTAGCACCGGGACAGGGGGCTACGAGCAGTACTTC. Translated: CASSTGTGGYEQYF.

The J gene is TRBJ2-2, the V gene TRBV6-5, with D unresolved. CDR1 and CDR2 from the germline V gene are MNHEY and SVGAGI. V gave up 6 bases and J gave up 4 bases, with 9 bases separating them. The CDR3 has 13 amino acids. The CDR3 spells CASRSAPTGELFF. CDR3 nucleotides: TGTGCCAGCAGAAGCGCCCCCACCGGGGAGCTGTTTTTT.

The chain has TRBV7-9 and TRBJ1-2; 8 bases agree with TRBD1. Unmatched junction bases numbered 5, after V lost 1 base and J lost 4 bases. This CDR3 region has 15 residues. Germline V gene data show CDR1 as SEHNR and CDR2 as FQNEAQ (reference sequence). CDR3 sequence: CASSLVAGGAYGYTF. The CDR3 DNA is TGTGCCAGCAGCTTAGTCGCAGGGGGCGCCTATGGCTACACCTTC.

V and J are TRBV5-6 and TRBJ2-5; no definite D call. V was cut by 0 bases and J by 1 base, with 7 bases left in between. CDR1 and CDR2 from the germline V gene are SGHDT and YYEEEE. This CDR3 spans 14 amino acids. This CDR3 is CASSLAQRQETQYF. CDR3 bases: TGTGCCAGCAGCTTGGCTCAGCGCCAAGAGACCCAGTACTTC.

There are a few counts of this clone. CDR3 in amino acids: CASSSEQGRYGYTF. The DNA of the CDR3 is TGTGCCAGCAGCTCGGAACAGGGCCGCTATGGCTACACCTTC. V and J are TRBV11-2 and TRBJ1-2; D perhaps matches TRBD1 (6 bases). Germline CDR1 reads SGHAT; CDR2 reads FQNNGV. The length of the CDR3 is 14 residues. V shed 4 bases and J shed 4 bases, with 13 bases lying between them.

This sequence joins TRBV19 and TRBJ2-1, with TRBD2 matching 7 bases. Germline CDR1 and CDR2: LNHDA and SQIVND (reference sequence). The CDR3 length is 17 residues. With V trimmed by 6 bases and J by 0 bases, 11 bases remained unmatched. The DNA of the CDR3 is TGTGCCAGTAGCCGGCGAATCTCGGGAGGCTCCTACAATGAGCAGTTCTTC. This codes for CASSRRISGGSYNEQFF.

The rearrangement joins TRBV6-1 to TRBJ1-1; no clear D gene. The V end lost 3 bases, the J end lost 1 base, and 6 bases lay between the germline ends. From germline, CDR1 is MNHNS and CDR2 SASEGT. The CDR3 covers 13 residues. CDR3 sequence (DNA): TGTGCCAGCAGTGACACAGAGAACACTGAAGCTTTCTTT. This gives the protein CASSDTENTEAFF.

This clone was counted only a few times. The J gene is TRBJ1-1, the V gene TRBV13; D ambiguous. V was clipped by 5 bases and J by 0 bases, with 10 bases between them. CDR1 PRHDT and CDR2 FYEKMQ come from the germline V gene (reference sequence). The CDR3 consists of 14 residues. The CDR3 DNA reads TGTGCCAGCAGCCCCATCACGTTGAACACTGAAGCTTTCTTT. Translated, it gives CASSPITLNTEAFF.

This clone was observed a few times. CDR3 DNA: TGTGCCAGCACACTGATGGGGCCACACATAGGGACCCAGTACTTC. Its translation: CASTLMGPHIGTQYF. The chain carries TRBV7-2 and TRBJ2-5; a weak D match, TRBD1 (5 bases). Trimming pared 7 bases from V and 7 bases from J, leaving 22 bases between. Germline V lookup: CDR1 SGHTA, CDR2 FQGNSA. The CDR3 spans 15 residues.

The CDR3 region has the DNA TGTGCCAGCAGCTTGGGGGACGGGGAGCTGTTTTTT. This encodes CASSLGDGELFF. This chain links TRBV11-3 with TRBJ2-2, with D perhaps assigned TRBD1 or TRBD2 (5 bases each). Trimming left V 3 bases short and J 7 bases short, with 6 bases between. The CDR3 length is 12 residues. CDR1 is SGHNT, CDR2 YENEEA, per germline.

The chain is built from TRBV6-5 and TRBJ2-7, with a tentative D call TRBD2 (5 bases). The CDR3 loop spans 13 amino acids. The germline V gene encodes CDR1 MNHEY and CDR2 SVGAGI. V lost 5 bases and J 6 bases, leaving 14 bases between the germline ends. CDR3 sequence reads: CASSTPGKREQYF. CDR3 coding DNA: TGTGCCAGCAGTACCCCGGGAAAACGCGAGCAGTACTTC.

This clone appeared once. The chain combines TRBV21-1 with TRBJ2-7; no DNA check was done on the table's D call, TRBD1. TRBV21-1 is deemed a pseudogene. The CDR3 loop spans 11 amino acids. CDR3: CASSSPVRQYF. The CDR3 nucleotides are TGTGCCAGCAGCAGCCCAGTCCGGCAGTACTTC.

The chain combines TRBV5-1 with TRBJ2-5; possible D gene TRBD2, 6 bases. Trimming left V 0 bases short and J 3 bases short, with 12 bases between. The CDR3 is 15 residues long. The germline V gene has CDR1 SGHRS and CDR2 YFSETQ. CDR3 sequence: CASSLGDSGKETQYF. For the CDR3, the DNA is TGCGCCAGCAGCTTGGGGGACTCGGGCAAAGAGACCCAGTACTTC.

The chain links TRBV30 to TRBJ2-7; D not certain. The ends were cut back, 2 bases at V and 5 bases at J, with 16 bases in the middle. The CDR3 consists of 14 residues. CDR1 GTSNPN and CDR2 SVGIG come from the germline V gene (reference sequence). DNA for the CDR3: TGTGCCTGGAGTCCGGGCTCCGGGTTCCACGAGCAGTACTTC. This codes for CAWSPGSGFHEQYF.

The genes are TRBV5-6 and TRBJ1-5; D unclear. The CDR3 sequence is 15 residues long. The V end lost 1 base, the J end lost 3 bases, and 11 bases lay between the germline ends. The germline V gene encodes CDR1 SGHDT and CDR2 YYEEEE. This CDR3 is CASSLKGGDNQPQHF. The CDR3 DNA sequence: TGTGCCAGCAGCTTGAAGGGTGGGGACAATCAGCCCCAGCATTTT.

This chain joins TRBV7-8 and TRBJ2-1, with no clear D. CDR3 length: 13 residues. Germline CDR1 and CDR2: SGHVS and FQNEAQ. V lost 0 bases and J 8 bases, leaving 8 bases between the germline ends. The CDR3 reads CASSLAPTYEQFF. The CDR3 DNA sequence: TGTGCCAGCAGCTTAGCGCCCACGTATGAGCAGTTCTTC. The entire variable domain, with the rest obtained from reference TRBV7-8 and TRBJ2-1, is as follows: GAGVSQSPRYKVAKRGQDVALRCDPISGHVSLFWYQQALGQGPEFLTYFQNEAQLDKSGLPSDRFFAERPEGSVSTLKIQRTQQEDSAVYLCASSLAPTYEQFFGPGTRLTVL.

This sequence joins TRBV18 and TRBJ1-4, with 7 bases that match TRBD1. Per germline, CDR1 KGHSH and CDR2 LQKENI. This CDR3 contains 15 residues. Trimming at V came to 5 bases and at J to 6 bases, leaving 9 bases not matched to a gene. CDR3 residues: CASSVRQGFYEKLFF. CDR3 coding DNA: TGTGCCAGCTCAGTGCGACAGGGTTTTTATGAAAAACTGTTTTTT.

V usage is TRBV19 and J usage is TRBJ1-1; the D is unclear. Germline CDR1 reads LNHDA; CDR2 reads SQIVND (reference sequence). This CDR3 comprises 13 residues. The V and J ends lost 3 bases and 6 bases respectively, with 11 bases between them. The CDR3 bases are TGTGCCAGTAGTATTGACGCCCGGGCTGAAGCTTTCTTT. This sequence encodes CASSIDARAEAFF.

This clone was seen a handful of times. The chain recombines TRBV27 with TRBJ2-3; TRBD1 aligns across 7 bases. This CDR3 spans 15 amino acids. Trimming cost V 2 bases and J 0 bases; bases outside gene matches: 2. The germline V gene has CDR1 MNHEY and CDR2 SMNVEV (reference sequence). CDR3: CASSLRGQSTDTQYF. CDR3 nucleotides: TGTGCCAGCAGTTTAAGGGGACAGAGCACAGATACGCAGTATTTT.

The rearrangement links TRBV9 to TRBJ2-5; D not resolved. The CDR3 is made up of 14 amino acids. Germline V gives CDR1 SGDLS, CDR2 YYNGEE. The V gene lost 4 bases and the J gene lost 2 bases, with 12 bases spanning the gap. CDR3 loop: CASSYRTEQETQYF. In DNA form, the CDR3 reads TGTGCCAGCAGCTACCGGACGGAGCAAGAGACCCAGTACTTC.